These 7 T cell receptor beta chains share one sample of origin, sequenced in a study of radiotherapy plus CTLA-4 blockade in lung cancer (dated by TCRdb to between 2018 and 2020). Library preparation was by the immunoSEQ multiplex PCR assay. Held by TCRdb, this immuneACCESS table contains in-frame sequences only and omits some clones. Under half of the omission traces to an unresolved V gene where checked; the cause of the rest is unknown. The sample table holds approximately 37,000 clones, of which about 74% were seen once. The ten largest clones capture 9.8% of the sample. The starting material was peripheral blood, obtained from a patient treated with radiotherapy plus ipilimumab. The receptors originated from a human donor with non-small cell lung cancer who had stable disease on radiotherapy plus ipilimumab.

The CDR3 bases are TGTGCCAGCGGCGGCGGAGGGCATGAGCAGTTCTTC. This codes for CASGGGGHEQFF. The genes are TRBV11-2 and TRBJ2-1, with D maybe TRBD2 (6 bases). Germline V CDR1 and CDR2: SGHAT, FQNNGV. The CDR3 sequence is 12 residues long. The V end was cut by 8 bases, the J end by 8 bases, with 13 bases between.

The chain uses TRBV5-4 and TRBJ1-5; D call uncertain. CDR1 SGHNT and CDR2 YYREEE come from the germline V gene (reference sequence). Trimming removed 3 bases at V and 6 bases at J, with 10 bases between. There are 13 residues in the CDR3. As DNA, the CDR3 is TGTGCCAGCAGCTCCGGGCGGGGTCAGCCCCAGCATTTT. Translated, it gives CASSSGRGQPQHF.

V and J are TRBV5-6 and TRBJ1-3; 7 nucleotides line up with TRBD1. V shed 3 bases and J 0 bases; nucleotides not matched to a gene: 9. This CDR3 has 17 amino acids. In germline, CDR1 is SGHDT, CDR2 YYEEEE. For the CDR3, the DNA is TGTGCCAGCAGCTGGGATAGGGGGCGCGTCTCTGGAAACACCATATATTTT. This encodes CASSWDRGRVSGNTIYF.

The chain joins TRBV6-6 to TRBJ1-4, with 8 bases lining up with TRBD1. Per germline, CDR1 MNHNY and CDR2 SVGAGI (reference sequence). The V gene end was trimmed by 7 bases and the J gene end by 5 bases; junction bases not matched to a gene: 9. The CDR3 runs 15 residues. CDR3 in amino acids: CASTPFTGGNEKLFF. Written as DNA, the CDR3 is TGTGCCAGCACACCCTTCACAGGGGGGAATGAAAAACTGTTTTTT.

This rearrangement joins TRBV5-1 to TRBJ2-5; D may be TRBD1 (6 bases). CDR3 length: 15 residues. Germline CDR1 is SGHRS and CDR2 is YFSETQ. The V end was cut by 5 bases, the J end by 5 bases, with 19 bases between. The CDR3 region is CASSPRQGRLETQYF. The CDR3 DNA follows: TGCGCCAGCAGTCCACGGCAGGGGCGCTTGGAGACCCAGTACTTC.

The chain is built from TRBV5-1 and TRBJ1-4; TRBD1 agrees at 12 bases. J was trimmed by 2 bases and V by 4 bases; bases with no gene match: 3. The CDR3 is made up of 16 amino acids. CDR1 SGHRS and CDR2 YFSETQ come from the germline V gene. CDR3 nucleotides: TGCGCCAGCAGCGGGGGACAGGGGGCGACTAATGAAAAACTGTTTTTT. Its translation is CASSGGQGATNEKLFF.

The rearrangement links TRBV18 to TRBJ1-1; a possible D gene is TRBD1 (6 bases). The germline V gene encodes CDR1 KGHSH and CDR2 LQKENI. The CDR3 consists of 13 residues. V lost 4 bases and J 2 bases, leaving 8 bases between the germline ends. CDR3 loop: CASSRTDNTEAFF. CDR3 DNA: TGTGCCAGCTCACGGACAGACAACACTGAAGCTTTCTTT.